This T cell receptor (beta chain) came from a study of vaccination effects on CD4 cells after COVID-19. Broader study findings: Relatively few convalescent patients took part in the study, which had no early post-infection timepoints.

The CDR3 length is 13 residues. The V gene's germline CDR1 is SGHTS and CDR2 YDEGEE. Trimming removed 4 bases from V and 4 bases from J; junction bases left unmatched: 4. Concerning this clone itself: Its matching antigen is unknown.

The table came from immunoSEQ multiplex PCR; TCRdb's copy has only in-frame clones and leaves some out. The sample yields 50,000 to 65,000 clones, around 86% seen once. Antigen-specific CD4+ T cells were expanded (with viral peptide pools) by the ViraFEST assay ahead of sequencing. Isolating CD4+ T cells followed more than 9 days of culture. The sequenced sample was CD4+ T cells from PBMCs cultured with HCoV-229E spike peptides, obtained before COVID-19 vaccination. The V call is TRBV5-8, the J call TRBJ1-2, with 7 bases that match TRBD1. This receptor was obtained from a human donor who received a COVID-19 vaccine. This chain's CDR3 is CASSDRAGYGYTF. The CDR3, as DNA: TGTGCCAGCAGCGACAGGGCTGGCTATGGCTACACCTTC. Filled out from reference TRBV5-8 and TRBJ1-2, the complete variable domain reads EAGVTQSPTHLIKTRGQQATLRCSPISGHTSVYWYQQALGLGLQFLLWYDEGEERNRGNFPPRFSGRQFPNYSSELNVNALELEDSALYLCASSDRAGYGYTFGSGTRLTVV.